The 14 T cell receptor beta chains in this list originate from one sample, sequenced in a study of cytomegalovirus exposure and HLA in healthy donors. It was with 60 Vbeta and 13 Jbeta primers that the PCR ran. Here immunoSEQ multiplex PCR was the method, and the copy in TCRdb shows in-frame clones only, minus some. The profile shows 110,000 to 150,000 clones, roughly 10% of them singletons. The specimen was PBMCs. The receptors were sampled from a man between 45 and 60 years old in good health and CMV-seronegative.

This clone was found a few times. The V call is TRBV5-4, the J call TRBJ2-1, with a possible D match to TRBD2 (6 bases). CDR1 SGHNT and CDR2 YYREEE come from the germline V gene (reference sequence). Trimming removed 6 bases at V and 8 bases at J, with 18 bases between. CDR3 length: 14 residues. This chain's CDR3 is CASNGAGGEDEQFF. The CDR3 DNA is TGTGCCAGCAATGGGGCCGGGGGAGAGGATGAGCAGTTCTTC.

The rearrangement links TRBV7-6 to TRBJ2-2, with 9 bases identical to TRBD1. CDR3 size: 16 residues. Trimming at V came to 6 bases and at J to 2 bases, leaving 7 bases not matched to a gene. The germline CDR1 and CDR2 sequences are SGHVS and FNYEAQ. The CDR3 reads CASSPTGGQNTGELFF. CDR3 in DNA: TGTGCCAGCAGTCCCACAGGGGGCCAAAACACCGGGGAGCTGTTTTTT.

This clone has more than one count but fewer than ten. The chain couples TRBV19 to TRBJ2-7; 8 bases line up with TRBD2. This CDR3 region has 15 residues. V lost 3 bases and J lost 3; bases outside the gene matches: 7. Germline loops: CDR1 LNHDA, CDR2 SQIVND (reference sequence). This CDR3 is CASSMSSSGLYEQYF. The CDR3 bases are TGTGCCAGTAGTATGTCGTCTAGCGGGCTCTACGAGCAGTACTTC.

This clone has a handful of counts. The V gene is TRBV29-1, the J gene TRBJ2-1, with TRBD2 identical over 12 bases. J gave up 7 bases and V 4 bases, and 5 bases lay outside the gene matches. The V gene's germline CDR1 is SQVTM and CDR2 ANQGSEA. CDR3 length: 14 residues. The DNA of the CDR3 is TGCAGCGTTGTAAGGACTAGCGGGAAAAATGAGCAGTTCTTC. It yields the protein CSVVRTSGKNEQFF.

This chain joins TRBV4-1 and TRBJ1-5, with D uncertain. The CDR3 has 13 residues. V lost 0 bases and J 6 bases, leaving 6 bases between the germline ends. The germline gives CDR1 MGHRA, CDR2 YSYEKL. CDR3 in amino acids: CASSQDPRQPQHF. As DNA, the CDR3 is TGCGCCAGCAGCCAAGACCCTCGTCAGCCCCAGCATTTT.

In its sample, this clone was seen a few times. The chain combines TRBV28 with TRBJ2-3, with D possibly TRBD2 on 6 matching bases. This CDR3 spans 15 amino acids. Germline assignment: CDR1 MDHEN and CDR2 SYDVKM. The V gene lost 6 bases and the J gene lost 3 bases, with 16 bases spanning the gap. The CDR3 DNA sequence: TGTGCCAGCAGATTAGCGGTCCTAAAGACAGATACGCAGTATTTT. Translating it yields CASRLAVLKTDTQYF.

V usage is TRBV30 and J usage is TRBJ1-5; D is undetermined. Deletions cut 2 bases from V and 3 bases from J, with 11 bases between. The germline CDR1 and CDR2 sequences are GTSNPN and SVGIG (reference sequence). The CDR3 has 14 residues. The CDR3 loop reads CAWSRGVNNQPQHF. CDR3 coding DNA: TGTGCCTGGAGTCGCGGGGTGAACAATCAGCCCCAGCATTTT.

This clone was seen a few times. The chain recombines TRBV10-1 with TRBJ2-5, with 10 positions matching TRBD2. The CDR3 length is 17 residues. V shed 2 bases, J shed 2 bases, and the junction held 8 bases outside the gene matches. Germline V gene sequence: CDR1 WNHNN, CDR2 SYGVQD (reference sequence). CDR3 in DNA: TGCGCCAGCAGTGAGGGGACTAGCGCGTTCCCGCAAGAGACCCAGTACTTC. It is translated as CASSEGTSAFPQETQYF.

The CDR3 region has the DNA TGTGCCAGCTCTCAGGACAACACTGGGGCTTGGGCTTTCTTT. It translates to CASSQDNTGAWAFF. The V gene is TRBV18, the J gene TRBJ1-1, with a weak D call TRBD1 (5 bases). The V end was cut by 6 bases, the J end by 11 bases, with 22 bases between. This CDR3 is 14 amino acids long. Germline values: CDR1 KGHSH, CDR2 LQKENI.

The gene calls are TRBV2 and TRBJ2-7; 14 nucleotides agree with TRBD2. Germline loops: CDR1 SNHLY, CDR2 FYNNEI. Trimming at V came to 6 bases and at J to 1 base, leaving 2 bases not matched to a gene. This CDR3 has 15 residues. CDR3 in DNA: TGTGCCAGCAGCAGACTAGCGGGGGGGTCCTACGAGCAGTACTTC. Translated: CASSRLAGGSYEQYF.

The chain uses TRBV11-2 and TRBJ2-5; a weak D match, TRBD2 (7 bases). Germline lookup yields CDR1 SGHAT and CDR2 FQNNGV. The CDR3 has 15 residues. The V end was cut by 5 bases, the J end by 4 bases, with 17 bases between. CDR3 in amino acids: CASSPGGGPLETQYF. DNA of the CDR3: TGTGCCAGCAGCCCAGGCGGGGGCCCTTTAGAGACCCAGTACTTC. Supplemented by reference TRBV11-2 and TRBJ2-5, the full variable domain reads EAGVAQSPRYKIIEKRQSVAFWCNPISGHATLYWYQQILGQGPKLLIQFQNNGVVDDSQLPKDRFSAERLKGVDSTLKIQPAKLEDSAVYLCASSPGGGPLETQYFGPGTRLLVL.

The chain uses TRBV18 and TRBJ1-5; a possible D gene is TRBD1 (5 bases). The germline CDR1 and CDR2 sequences are KGHSH and LQKENI. The CDR3 is 16 amino acids. Trimming cost V 3 bases and J 2 bases, with 14 bases left between them. The CDR3 DNA is TGTGCCAGCTCACCCGACAGTTCTGGAGGCAATCAGCCCCAGCATTTT. Amino acids: CASSPDSSGGNQPQHF.

The gene calls are TRBV10-1 and TRBJ1-1, with 8 bases that match TRBD1. The CDR3 is 14 amino acids. Germline trimming cut 0 bases from V and 4 bases from J; bases unmatched to any gene: 1. Germline V lookup: CDR1 WNHNN, CDR2 SYGVQD (reference sequence). The CDR3 here is CASSESTGATEAFF. CDR3 DNA sequence: TGCGCCAGCAGTGAGTCGACAGGGGCCACTGAAGCTTTCTTT.

This clone occurred a few times. V is TRBV4-1 and J is TRBJ2-7, with TRBD2 as a possible D gene (5 bases). The CDR3 length is 17 residues. V was clipped by 4 bases and J by 2 bases, with 21 bases between them. CDR1 is MGHRA and CDR2 is YSYEKL in the germline V gene. The CDR3 DNA follows: TGCGCCAGCAGCCCCTGGTTACGGGGAATTAGTACCTACGAGCAGTACTTC. This sequence encodes CASSPWLRGISTYEQYF.